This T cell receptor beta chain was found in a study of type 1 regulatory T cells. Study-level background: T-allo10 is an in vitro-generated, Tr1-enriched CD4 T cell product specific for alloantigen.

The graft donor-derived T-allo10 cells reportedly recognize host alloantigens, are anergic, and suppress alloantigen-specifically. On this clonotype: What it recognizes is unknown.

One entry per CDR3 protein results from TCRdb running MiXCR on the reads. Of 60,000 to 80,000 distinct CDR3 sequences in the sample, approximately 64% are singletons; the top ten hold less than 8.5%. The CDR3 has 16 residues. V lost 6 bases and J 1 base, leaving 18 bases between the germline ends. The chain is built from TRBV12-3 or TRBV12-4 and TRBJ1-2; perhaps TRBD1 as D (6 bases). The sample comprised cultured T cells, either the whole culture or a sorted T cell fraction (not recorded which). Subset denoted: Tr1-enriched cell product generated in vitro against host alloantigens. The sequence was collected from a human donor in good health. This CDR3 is CASRPTGRDFNYGYTF. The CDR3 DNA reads TGTGCCAGCAGACCCACAGGGAGGGACTTTAACTATGGCTACACCTTC.